This TCR beta chain was recovered during a study of T cells after yellow fever vaccination. Study results and caveats: Abundant clonotypes from the bulk population could get into FACS-sorted repertoires as contaminants.

This clonotype was detected a few times. Antigen: not known. A 5'RACE template-switching step, the method used to make TCR cDNA, added a universal primer site and UMIs. Each CDR3 protein is one row after TCRdb ran MiXCR on the 5' RACE reads. This repertoire shows approximately 330,000 distinct CDR3 sequences, around 13% found once; its top ten account for around 3%. This TCR came from a man between 18 and 35 years old who received the YFV17D yellow fever vaccine. The sample in question was CD4+ T cells sorted from PBMCs, obtained 15 days after the yellow fever booster vaccination.

The CDR3 is CASSPRALAGGQKDTQYF. The DNA for the CDR3 is TGTGCCAGCAGCCCCCGGGCCCTCGCGGGGGGGCAGAAGGATACGCAGTATTTT. This sequence joins TRBV7-2 and TRBJ2-3, with 9 nucleotides matching TRBD2. V was clipped by 5 bases and J by 6 bases; unmatched bases: 18. The length of the CDR3 is 18 residues. Germline lookup yields CDR1 SGHTA and CDR2 FQGNSA.